The T cell receptor (beta chain) under discussion was sequenced for a study of vaccination and CD4 T cells after COVID-19. Overall study context: There were six male and four female convalescents, and two of them were Hispanic. No peptide, an HIV-1 Nef pool, or a CEFX pool was what each control culture received.

Study findings and constraints: Median roughly 86% of reactive clones detected in convalescent patients emerged only post-vaccination.

Treatment denoted: roughly 10-day PBMC culture with coronavirus spike peptide pools or control peptides (ViraFEST assay). A half-volume replacement of the medium with fresh IL-2 medium was performed on days 3 and 7. The CDR3 contains 14 residues. V was cut by 5 bases and J by 5 bases, with 18 bases left in between. Germline V gene sequence: CDR1 DFQATT, CDR2 SNEGSKA (reference sequence). An Oncomine TCR Beta short-read assay was used to sequence the DNA from cultured CD4+ T cells. TCRdb redid the calling of the PCR reads with MiXCR, one entry per CDR3 protein. The sample lists 15,000 to 20,000 distinct CDR3 sequences; 40% to 50% were seen once. This clonotype was observed a handful of times. The antigen is unknown.

The input for sequencing was CD4+ T cells from blood, cultured in vitro, taken before SARS-CoV-2 vaccination. This rearrangement joins TRBV20-1 to TRBJ1-2; D is unclear. This receptor was identified in a human donor who had recovered from COVID-19. The CDR3 coding sequence is TGCAGTGCTGAACGAGACCGGCCCGCGTATGGCTACACCTTC. Amino acid sequence: CSAERDRPAYGYTF.